The 17 T cell receptor beta chains listed next were all sequenced from one sample in a study of a mutant IDH1 vaccine in newly diagnosed glioma. These TCRs are of unknown antigen specificity. As for time point: week 35, safety follow-up. Mutant IDH1 20-mer peptide, at 300 ug, made up each vaccine dose, with topical imiquimod. Libraries were prepared by immunoSEQ multiplex PCR; TCRdb keeps only in-frame clonotypes and omits some of them. The sample carries tens of thousands of clones, more than 75% recorded once. The sample was PBMCs, taken from a glioma patient whose treatment included an IDH1 peptide vaccine. These receptors originate from a middle-aged man with glioma.

The chain joins TRBV10-3 to TRBJ1-5; D is perhaps TRBD1 (5 bases). Germline-derived CDR1 and CDR2 are ENHRY and SYGVKD. Trimming removed 4 bases at V and 6 bases at J, with 13 bases between. CDR3 size: 14 residues. DNA for the CDR3: TGTGCCATCAGTGGAGGGACCCGGGGTCAGCCCCAGCATTTT. Encoded protein: CAISGGTRGQPQHF.

This chain uses TRBV25-1 with TRBJ2-1, with D unresolved. The V end was cut by 4 bases, the J end by 0 bases, with 10 bases between. The CDR3 has 15 amino acids. The V gene's germline CDR1 is MGHDK and CDR2 SYGVNS. This CDR3 is CASSGRGVSYNEQFF. Written as DNA, the CDR3 is TGTGCCAGCAGTGGGCGAGGCGTCTCCTACAATGAGCAGTTCTTC.

This chain uses TRBV27 with TRBJ2-7; 9 bases are shared with TRBD1. Germline lookup yields CDR1 MNHEY and CDR2 SMNVEV (reference sequence). V shed 5 bases and J 0 bases; nucleotides not matched to a gene: 5. The CDR3 is 15 residues long. The CDR3 nucleotides are TGTGCCAGCAGTATAGGGACAGGGTCCTCCTACGAGCAGTACTTC. Its protein product is CASSIGTGSSYEQYF.

The chain employs TRBV14 and TRBJ2-7; D unclear. This CDR3 has 13 residues. CDR1 SGHDN and CDR2 FVKESK come from the germline V gene. Trimming removed 6 bases at V and 3 bases at J, with 12 bases between. This chain's CDR3 is CASSPAAVYEQYF. CDR3 sequence (DNA): TGTGCCAGCAGTCCCGCGGCAGTCTACGAGCAGTACTTC.

The rearrangement joins TRBV9 to TRBJ1-1, with 7 bases lining up with TRBD1. Trimming at V came to 4 bases and at J to 2 bases, leaving 8 bases not matched to a gene. Germline CDR1 SGDLS, CDR2 YYNGEE. The CDR3 totals 15 residues. CDR3 bases: TGTGCCAGCAGCACCGGGGACAGACTCAACACTGAAGCTTTCTTT. Translated: CASSTGDRLNTEAFF. Full variable domain (rest looked up from reference TRBV9 and TRBJ1-1): DSGVTQTPKHLITATGQRVTLRCSPRSGDLSVYWYQQSLDQGLQFLIQYYNGEERAKGNILERFSAQQFPDLHSELNLSSLELGDSALYFCASSTGDRLNTEAFFGQGTRLTVV.

This clone turned up a few times. This sequence joins TRBV2 and TRBJ2-1; 7 bases fit TRBD2. This CDR3 has 17 amino acids. CDR1 and CDR2 from the germline V gene are SNHLY and FYNNEI. Trimming at V came to 7 bases and at J to 3 bases, leaving 15 bases not matched to a gene. The CDR3 reads CASKIGQTSLNYNEQFF. CDR3 coding DNA: TGTGCCAGCAAAATTGGTCAGACTAGCCTAAACTACAATGAGCAGTTCTTC.

The V call is TRBV6-6, the J call TRBJ2-7; D remains ambiguous. This CDR3 contains 15 residues. The germline V gene has CDR1 MNHNY and CDR2 SVGAGI (reference sequence). Trimming took 1 base from V and 4 from J, leaving 14 bases between them. This chain's CDR3 is CASSYLPIGGYEQYF. CDR3 bases: TGTGCCAGCAGTTACTTACCGATCGGCGGATACGAGCAGTACTTC.

This clone showed up just a few times. The gene calls are TRBV2 and TRBJ1-1; D remains ambiguous. The CDR3 runs 12 residues. Trimming removed 8 bases at V and 7 bases at J, with 14 bases between. The germline V gene has CDR1 SNHLY and CDR2 FYNNEI. The CDR3 region has the DNA TGTGCCAGCTCAAAGGGTTCGGGTGAAGCTTTCTTT. Its translation: CASSKGSGEAFF.

The gene calls are TRBV20-1 and TRBJ2-1; D gene uncertain. V was clipped by 3 bases and J by 4 bases, with 4 bases between them. Germline-derived CDR1 and CDR2 are DFQATT and SNEGSKA (reference sequence). The CDR3 sequence is 11 residues long. CDR3 region: CSASQYNEQFF. DNA for the CDR3: TGCAGTGCTAGCCAATACAATGAGCAGTTCTTC.

This chain connects TRBV10-3 to TRBJ2-3, with D hard to call. The CDR3 is 12 residues long. The germline CDR1 and CDR2 sequences are ENHRY and SYGVKD. Between the trimmed V and J ends, which lost 6 bases and 6 bases, there was a span of 10 bases. CDR3 in amino acids: CAIRDHPDTQYF. For the CDR3, the DNA is TGTGCCATCAGAGATCACCCGGATACGCAGTATTTT.

In this sample, this clone turned up a few times. This chain joins TRBV6-1 and TRBJ2-7, with D possibly TRBD2 on 5 matching bases. Per germline, CDR1 MNHNS and CDR2 SASEGT. Trimming shortened V by 2 bases and J by 7 bases, and 18 bases separated the two germline ends. This CDR3 has 15 amino acids. Here the CDR3 DNA reads TGTGCCAGCAGTGAACAGTCTGGAGGTTTGGAGGAGCAGTACTTC. Translation gives CASSEQSGGLEEQYF.

Here the CDR3 DNA reads TGTGCCAGCAGTGAAGCGGCTTATCCGGGAACAGGATCTAGCGGCTACACCTTC. It yields the protein CASSEAAYPGTGSSGYTF. The chain employs TRBV2 and TRBJ1-2; possibly TRBD1 for D (5 bases). Deletions cut 0 bases from V and 8 bases from J, with 25 bases between. Germline V lookup: CDR1 SNHLY, CDR2 FYNNEI. The CDR3 totals 18 residues. Full variable domain (rest looked up from reference TRBV2 and TRBJ1-2): EPEVTQTPSHQVTQMGQEVILRCVPISNHLYFYWYRQILGQKVEFLVSFYNNEISEKSEIFDDQFSVERPDGSNFTLKIRSTKLEDSAMYFCASSEAAYPGTGSSGYTFGSGTRLTVV.

As regards this clone: At one end, the junction sequence differs from germline, possibly due to a read error. V gene TRBV6-1 combines with J gene TRBJ1-1; 8 bases align to TRBD1. The CDR3 is 15 residues long. Germline CDR1 is MNHNS and CDR2 is SASEGT. DNA for the CDR3: TGTGCCAGCAGGGAAGCAGGGGGCGCGGGTACTGAAGCTTTCTTT. Translating it yields CASREAGGAGTEAFF.

The rearrangement uses TRBV7-2 and TRBJ1-6; 7 bases are a match to TRBD1. Germline CDR1 reads SGHTA; CDR2 reads FQGNSA. V was clipped by 5 bases and J by 8 bases; unmatched bases: 3. This CDR3 has 13 residues. CDR3 bases: TGTGCCAGCAGCCCAACAGGGGATTCACCCCTCCACTTT. It encodes CASSPTGDSPLHF.

The CDR3 loop reads CASSGQSTTGEQYF. In DNA form, the CDR3 reads TGTGCCAGCAGTGGACAGTCTACAACTGGCGAGCAGTACTTC. V usage is TRBV2 and J usage is TRBJ2-7, with a tentative D call TRBD1 (5 bases). Trimming stripped 4 bases from V and 6 bases from J, with 16 bases between. CDR3 length: 14 residues. Germline CDR1 reads SNHLY; CDR2 reads FYNNEI.

The V call is TRBV6-6, the J call TRBJ2-7; D gene unclear. This CDR3 region has 11 residues. V lost 5 bases and J lost 7, with 9 bases in between. Germline CDR1 MNHNY, CDR2 SVGAGI (reference sequence). In nucleotides, the CDR3 is TGTGCCAGCAGTCAGACAAATGAGCAGTACTTC. This sequence encodes CASSQTNEQYF.

The chain links TRBV18 to TRBJ2-5; D gene ambiguous. The germline V gene encodes CDR1 KGHSH and CDR2 LQKENI. The CDR3 runs to 12 residues. V dropped 2 bases and J dropped 6 bases, with 7 bases sitting between them. The CDR3 here is CASSPMQQTQYF. The CDR3, as DNA: TGTGCCAGCTCACCAATGCAGCAGACCCAGTACTTC.